This T cell receptor beta chain came from a study of shared clonotypes between healthy human individuals. On the study more broadly: Per-donor plates numbered three CD4 naive, three CD4 memory, two CD8 naive and one CD8 memory.

The protocol was immunoSEQ multiplex PCR, while the TCRdb copy is restricted to in-frame clones and leaves out a portion. The data contain 2,500,000 or so clones, about 90% of them singletons. The CDR3 extends over 14 amino acids. From germline, CDR1 is SGHRS and CDR2 YFSETQ. The ends were cut back, 1 base at V and 1 base at J, with 8 bases in the middle. The sequencing sample was made of naive CD4+ T cells from PBMCs. The subset is: CD45RA+ positively selected. The V gene is TRBV5-1, the J gene TRBJ1-1; unclear D gene. This clonotype was obtained from a man younger than 30 in good health. Some clones in this sample may be carry-over from other donors' samples. This CDR3 is CASSLTERNTEAFF. CDR3 bases: TGCGCCAGCAGCTTGACAGAGCGGAACACTGAAGCTTTCTTT.